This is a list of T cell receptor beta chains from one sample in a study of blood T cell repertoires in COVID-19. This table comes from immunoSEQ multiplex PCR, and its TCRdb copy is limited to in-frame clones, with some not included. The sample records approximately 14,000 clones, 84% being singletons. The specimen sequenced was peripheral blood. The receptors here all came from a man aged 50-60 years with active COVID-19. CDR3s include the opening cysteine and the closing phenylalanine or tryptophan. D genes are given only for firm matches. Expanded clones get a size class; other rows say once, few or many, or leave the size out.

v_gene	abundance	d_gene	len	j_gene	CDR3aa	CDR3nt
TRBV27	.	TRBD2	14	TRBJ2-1	CASSLTGTRNEQFF	TGTGCCAGCAGTTTAACCGGGACTAGAAATGAGCAGTTCTTC
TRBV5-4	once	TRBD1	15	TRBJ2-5	CASSLGDRGQETQYF	TGTGCCAGCAGCTTAGGGGACAGGGGGCAAGAGACCCAGTACTTC
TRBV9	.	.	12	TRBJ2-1	CASSVGENEQFF	TGTGCCAGCAGCGTAGGAGAAAATGAGCAGTTCTTC
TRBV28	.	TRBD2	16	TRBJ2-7	CASRGLADIHSGEQYF	TGTGCCAGCAGGGGACTAGCGGATATCCACTCTGGAGAGCAGTACTTC
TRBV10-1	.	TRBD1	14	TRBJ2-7	CASSRQGNSYEQYF	TGCGCCAGCAGTCGACAGGGGAACTCCTACGAGCAGTACTTC
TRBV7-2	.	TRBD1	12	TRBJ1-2	CASSWTGGDYTF	TGTGCCAGCAGCTGGACAGGGGGTGACTACACCTTC
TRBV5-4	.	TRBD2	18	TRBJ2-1	CASSDPSSGRDPYNEQFF	TGTGCCAGCAGCGACCCCTCTAGCGGACGGGACCCCTACAATGAGCAGTTCTTC
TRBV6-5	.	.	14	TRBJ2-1	CASSQDSSYNEQFF	TGTGCCAGCAGCCAGGACAGCTCCTACAATGAGCAGTTCTTC
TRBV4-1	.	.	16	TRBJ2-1	CASSQASGLSANEQFF	TGCGCCAGCAGCCAAGCGAGCGGTCTTTCCGCCAATGAGCAGTTCTTC
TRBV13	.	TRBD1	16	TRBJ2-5	CASSFPPGQKQETQYF	TGTGCCAGCAGCTTCCCTCCGGGACAGAAACAAGAGACCCAGTACTTC